Listed here are 13 T cell receptor beta chains from one sample, sequenced in a study of blood T cell repertoires in COVID-19 (dated by TCRdb to the early 2020s). The library was generated by the immunoSEQ multiplex PCR assay. Entries here come from immuneACCESS through TCRdb and include only in-frame sequences with V and J called. Some clones fail to appear in such tables; in the studies checked, an unresolved V gene covers under half of the shortfall, and the cause of the remainder is unknown. A total of about 73,000 clones appear in this sample, more than 65% of them only once. Around 27% of the sample lies in the top ten. Sequences were obtained from peripheral blood. The receptors derive from a human donor in a cohort sampled during active COVID-19.

The chain links TRBV5-6 to TRBJ2-3, with a weak D call TRBD2 (6 bases). Trimming removed 4 bases at V and 6 bases at J, with 15 bases between. The length of the CDR3 is 14 residues. Germline V lookup: CDR1 SGHDT, CDR2 YYEEEE. The CDR3 region is CASSRDWSADTQYF. CDR3 coding DNA: TGTGCCAGCAGCCGGGACTGGTCGGCGGATACGCAGTATTTT.

J is TRBJ2-5 and V is TRBV5-4, with D possibly being TRBD1 (6 bases). This CDR3 is built from 14 residues. Germline V gene lookup returns CDR1 SGHNT and CDR2 YYREEE (reference sequence). V dropped 0 bases and J dropped 1 base, with 7 bases sitting between them. The CDR3 reads CASSLEGGQETQYF. The CDR3 bases are TGTGCCAGCAGCTTGGAAGGGGGCCAAGAGACCCAGTACTTC.

The DNA for the CDR3 is TGTGCCACCAGCAGGGCCGCGGGGGTGGGGAACAATGAGCAGTTCTTC. It translates to CATSRAAGVGNNEQFF. The chain uses TRBV15 and TRBJ2-1; 7 bases fit TRBD2. Germline trimming cut 3 bases from V and 5 bases from J; bases unmatched to any gene: 10. The CDR3 consists of 16 residues. Germline V lookup: CDR1 LNHNV, CDR2 YYDKDF (reference sequence).

CDR3 nucleotides: TGTGCTAGTGGACCCGGACAGGGGCCCTACGAGCAGTACTTC. Amino acids: CASGPGQGPYEQYF. The V call is TRBV12-5, the J call TRBJ2-7; the match to TRBD1 covers 9 bases. In germline, CDR1 is LGHNT, CDR2 FRNRAP. With V trimmed by 6 bases and J by 2 bases, 5 bases remained unmatched. CDR3 size: 14 residues.

This sequence joins TRBV23-1 and TRBJ2-3, with D possibly matching TRBD2 (6 bases). TRBV23-1 is noted as an ORF with a role that remains uncertain. The CDR3 runs 13 residues. The V end was cut by 11 bases, the J end by 3 bases, with 15 bases between. In DNA, the CDR3 is TGCGCCCCCGACGCCGGGGGTACAGATACGCAGTATTTT. It translates to CAPDAGGTDTQYF.

The chain is built from TRBV5-1 and TRBJ1-5, with D possibly TRBD1 on 5 matching bases. Germline V CDR1 and CDR2: SGHRS, YFSETQ. The CDR3 runs 15 residues. Deletions cut 0 bases from V and 5 bases from J, with 12 bases between. The CDR3 loop is CASSLAGGWDQPQHF. DNA for the CDR3: TGCGCCAGCAGCTTGGCGGGGGGTTGGGATCAGCCCCAGCATTTT.

The chain combines TRBV5-6 with TRBJ2-4; TRBD1 might be the D (6 bases). CDR3 size: 14 residues. The ends were cut back, 4 bases at V and 6 bases at J, with 14 bases in the middle. Per the germline V gene, CDR1 is SGHDT and CDR2 is YYEEEE. CDR3 sequence: CASSPPGHRNIQYF. As DNA, the CDR3 is TGTGCCAGCAGCCCACCGGGACACCGAAACATTCAGTACTTC.

The chain links TRBV12-2 to TRBJ1-2; TRBD1 was called by the table and not checked on the DNA. TRBV12-2 represents a pseudogene. The CDR3 contains 17 residues. In DNA form, the CDR3 reads TGTGCAAGTCGCTTATCCCCTCCGGGACAGGGGGCCTATGGCTACACCTTC. This translates into CASRLSPPGQGAYGYTF.

J is TRBJ2-6 and V is TRBV29-1; the match to TRBD1 covers 10 bases. The CDR3 is 15 residues long. J lost 1 base, V lost 4 bases, and 1 base had no gene match. CDR1 and CDR2 (germline): SQVTM, ANQGSEA. The CDR3 region is CSVGQGASGANVLTF. The CDR3 region has the DNA TGCAGCGTTGGACAGGGGGCTTCTGGGGCCAACGTCCTGACTTTC.

The CDR3 spells CASSVAGSRHAFF. CDR3 DNA sequence: TGTGCCAGCAGCGTAGCAGGCTCCAGACACGCTTTCTTT. The chain links TRBV9 to TRBJ1-1, with no clear D. V dropped 0 bases and J dropped 11 bases, with 14 bases sitting between them. The germline gives CDR1 SGDLS, CDR2 YYNGEE. The CDR3 covers 13 residues.

The chain carries TRBV18 and TRBJ1-1; TRBD1 agrees at 11 bases. The V segment lost 6 bases and the J segment 1 base; nucleotides outside the gene matches: 7. This CDR3 spans 16 amino acids. Germline V gene lookup returns CDR1 KGHSH and CDR2 LQKENI. The DNA of the CDR3 is TGTGCCAGCTCGTCGGACAGGGGGCAGGGGAACACTGAAGCTTTCTTT. Its translation: CASSSDRGQGNTEAFF.

The chain uses TRBV18 and TRBJ2-7; TRBD1 aligns across 10 bases. From germline, CDR1 is KGHSH and CDR2 LQKENI. Unmatched junction bases numbered 3, after V lost 5 bases and J lost 2 bases. The CDR3 extends over 14 amino acids. CDR3 protein: CASSATGGAYEQYF. As DNA, the CDR3 is TGTGCCAGCTCAGCGACAGGGGGCGCCTACGAGCAGTACTTC.

This clone was seen a few times. The V and J genes are TRBV10-3 and TRBJ2-2; D is unresolved. V was pared by 10 bases and J by 1 base, with 13 bases between. This CDR3 region has 14 residues. The germline V gene encodes CDR1 ENHRY and CDR2 SYGVKD. This chain's CDR3 is CATSEELNTGELFF. The CDR3 nucleotides are TGTGCCACCTCCGAGGAGCTGAACACCGGGGAGCTGTTTTTT.